This T cell receptor beta chain was observed in a study of blood T cell repertoires in COVID-19. Study at large: PBMCs, B-cell-depleted T cells, or T cells provided the cDNA or gDNA that made up the material.

How the authors handled the data: It was from reference gene primer amplification that nucleated cell counts were estimated. Libraries were prepared by immunoSEQ multiplex PCR; TCRdb keeps only in-frame clonotypes and omits some of them. V, J and clone size are those of that table, while D and trimming were read from the DNA. This table has 300,000 to 400,000 clones, 86% appearing once. The ends were cut back, 5 bases at V and 5 bases at J, with 12 bases in the middle. From germline, CDR1 is SGHTA and CDR2 FQGTGA. This CDR3 contains 13 residues. Patients in Seattle were enrolled during active infection, then followed longitudinally.

What was sequenced was peripheral blood. V and J are TRBV7-3 and TRBJ2-5; D is unresolved. This TCR came from a woman between 55 and 75 years old with COVID-19, enrolled during active disease. The CDR3 reads CASSRGQSETQYF. DNA of the CDR3: TGTGCCAGCAGCCGAGGCCAGTCGGAGACCCAGTACTTC.